In its sample, the clone carrying this T cell receptor (beta chain) was seen a few times. This sample is drawn from a study of blood T cell repertoires in COVID-19. Overall study: The United States, Italy and Spain provided the acute and convalescent COVID-19 samples. In each case, the material was cDNA or gDNA derived from T cells, B-cell-depleted T cells, or PBMCs.

Original methodology: Amplifying reference gene primers gave estimates of nucleated cell counts. Profiled with immunoSEQ multiplex PCR; TCRdb holds only in-frame clones, not every one. The V and J calls and clone size are taken from that table; D and trimming were inferred from the DNA. The sample lists almost 25,000 clones; more than 75% were seen once. The J segment lost 6 bases and the V segment lost 7 bases, leaving 5 bases of the junction unmatched. Germline loops: CDR1 MDHEN, CDR2 SYDVKM. The CDR3 is 12 residues long. The rearrangement links TRBV28 to TRBJ2-7; 8 positions agree with TRBD2. Specimen: peripheral blood. This receptor was taken from a human donor in a cohort sampled during active COVID-19. The CDR3 is CASTPAGGEQYF. The CDR3 bases are TGTGCCAGCACTCCGGCGGGGGGCGAGCAGTACTTC.